This T cell receptor (beta chain) appears in the sequencing data of a study of vaccination and CD4 T cells after COVID-19. On this clonotype itself: Its target is unknown.

Treatment specified: approximately 10-day PBMC culture with coronavirus spike peptide pools or control peptides (ViraFEST assay). At the Johns Hopkins FTIC core, DNA taken from cultured CD4+ T cells was sequenced by way of the Oncomine TCR Beta short-read assay. One entry per CDR3 protein results from TCRdb running MiXCR on the PCR reads. The table has roughly 20,000 distinct CDR3 sequences, roughly 41% seen once. The CDR3 consists of 17 residues. Germline assignment: CDR1 MDHEN and CDR2 SYDVKM. Between the trimmed V and J ends, which lost 4 bases and 4 bases, there was a span of 22 bases. The clonotype was recovered from a human donor who had recovered from COVID-19. The chain recombines TRBV28 with TRBJ1-2; possible D gene TRBD1, 5 bases. This material consisted of CD4+ T cells from blood, cultured in vitro, taken after SARS-CoV-2 vaccination. The CDR3 spells CASSSPRSGEVSYGYTF. In DNA form, the CDR3 reads TGTGCCAGCAGTTCCCCCCGTTCGGGGGAGGTTAGCTATGGCTACACCTTC.